These 21 T cell receptor beta chains share one sample of origin, sequenced in a study of post-analysis software for immune sequencing data. Regarding the study as a whole: Controls showed lower frequencies than patients for five TRBV segments, and TRBV5-6, TRBV5-1 and TRBV20-1 were among these.

Researchers reported that TCR beta cDNA libraries carried unique molecular identifiers. TCRdb reprocessed the PCR reads with MiXCR, giving one entry per CDR3 protein. Of roughly 540,000 distinct CDR3 sequences in the sample, less than 40% were seen once. Antigen specificity for these receptors is unknown. Sequenced material: blood. Receptor source: a girl under 18 with multiple sclerosis.

The gene calls are TRBV2 and TRBJ2-7, with TRBD2 matching 12 bases. The V segment lost 6 bases and the J segment 3 bases; nucleotides outside the gene matches: 6. The germline V gene encodes CDR1 SNHLY and CDR2 FYNNEI. The CDR3 has 15 amino acids. CDR3 nucleotides: TGTGCCAGCAGGGTCGAGGGACTAGCGGGCTACGAGCAGTACTTC. Translation: CASRVEGLAGYEQYF.

The chain joins TRBV4-2 to TRBJ1-1; D call uncertain. V was clipped by 0 bases and J by 5 bases, with 7 bases between them. The germline gives CDR1 LGHNA, CDR2 YNFKEQ. This CDR3 comprises 13 residues. Here the CDR3 reads CASSQDVGTEAFF. The CDR3 DNA reads as TGTGCCAGCAGCCAAGACGTCGGAACTGAAGCTTTCTTT.

The table lists this clonotype with many counts. This rearrangement joins TRBV29-1 to TRBJ2-5; D not certain. Germline-derived CDR1 and CDR2 are SQVTM and ANQGSEA. The CDR3 sequence is 10 residues long. V lost 4 bases and J 5 bases, leaving 5 bases between the germline ends. CDR3 coding DNA: TGCAGCGTTGGGGGTGAGACCCAGTACTTC. This encodes CSVGGETQYF.

This clonotype was observed a handful of times. The chain recombines TRBV6-2 or TRBV6-3 with TRBJ2-5, with 7 bases fitting TRBD2. Germline V gene lookup returns CDR1 MNHEY and CDR2 SVGEGT. J gave up 2 bases and V 4 bases, and 7 bases lay outside the gene matches. This CDR3 has 15 residues. In DNA, the CDR3 is TGTGCCAGCAGTTCCTCGGGACTACCGCAAGAGACCCAGTACTTC. Encoded protein: CASSSSGLPQETQYF.

This clonotype was seen at least ten times. The J gene is TRBJ2-7, the V gene TRBV7-8; 9 bases map to TRBD1. Trimming at V came to 0 bases and at J to 0 bases, leaving 0 bases not matched to a gene. Germline V gives CDR1 SGHVS, CDR2 FQNEAQ. The CDR3 is made up of 15 amino acids. The CDR3 DNA reads as TGTGCCAGCAGCTTAGCGGGACAGGGCTCCTACGAGCAGTACTTC. Protein: CASSLAGQGSYEQYF.

DNA of the CDR3: TGCAGTGCTATACTCCGGCCGCGGGAGACCCAGTACTTC. It codes for CSAILRPRETQYF. J is TRBJ2-5 and V is TRBV20-1; D remains ambiguous. CDR1 is DFQATT and CDR2 is SNEGSKA in the germline V gene (reference sequence). The CDR3 spans 13 residues. Trimming shortened V by 4 bases and J by 5 bases, and 14 bases separated the two germline ends.

For the CDR3, the DNA is TGCGCCAGCAGCTTCCGACCCCCGGGACAGCAAAGCGTCGACCGCCAAGAGACCCAGTACTTC. Translated: CASSFRPPGQQSVDRQETQYF. The J gene is TRBJ2-5, the V gene TRBV5-1; 7 bases map to TRBD1. V lost 2 bases and J lost 1; bases outside the gene matches: 23. This CDR3 region has 21 residues. Germline V lookup: CDR1 SGHRS, CDR2 YFSETQ.

In its sample, this clonotype was seen a few times. The gene calls are TRBV12-3 or TRBV12-4 and TRBJ2-1; D tentatively reads TRBD1 or TRBD2 (5 bases each). This CDR3 region has 16 residues. V was cut by 2 bases and J by 3 bases, with 14 bases left in between. The chain's CDR3 is CASSLLGATVYNEQFF. The CDR3 nucleotides are TGTGCCAGCAGTTTACTCGGGGCCACCGTCTACAATGAGCAGTTCTTC.

The V and J genes are TRBV5-1 and TRBJ2-2; D might be TRBD2 (6 bases). CDR1 and CDR2 (germline): SGHRS, YFSETQ. The CDR3 has 15 amino acids. Trimming took off 4 bases at V and 4 bases at J, with 14 bases between the two ends. The CDR3 spells CASSKSGGVTGELFF. CDR3 nucleotides: TGCGCCAGCAGCAAAAGCGGAGGGGTCACCGGGGAGCTGTTTTTT.

This chain connects TRBV2 to TRBJ2-1; D is unresolved. Gene TRBJ2-7 matches the end of the DNA better, so the J call may be wrong. Per the germline V gene, CDR1 is SNHLY and CDR2 is FYNNEI. The CDR3 consists of 12 residues. The CDR3 coding sequence is TGTGCCAGCCTTGTTGCCTACAATGAGCAGTACTTC. This gives the protein CASLVAYNEQYF.

The chain links TRBV28 to TRBJ1-1; possible D gene TRBD1, 5 bases. Trimming took off 4 bases at V and 2 bases at J, with 23 bases between the two ends. Germline lookup yields CDR1 MDHEN and CDR2 SYDVKM. The CDR3 contains 18 residues. DNA of the CDR3: TGTGCCAGCAGTTCGACAGTTACCCTGGGTCCCCACAACACTGAAGCTTTCTTT. Amino acid sequence: CASSSTVTLGPHNTEAFF.

This clonotype appeared a few times. The chain is built from TRBV6-1 and TRBJ2-5; D possibly corresponds to TRBD1 (6 bases). CDR3 length: 15 residues. Germline V gene lookup returns CDR1 MNHNS and CDR2 SASEGT. V lost 2 bases and J 2 bases, leaving 12 bases between the germline ends. CDR3 sequence reads: CASSEIRGQQETQYF. CDR3 DNA: TGTGCCAGCAGTGAAATTCGAGGACAGCAAGAGACCCAGTACTTC.

This clonotype was counted only a few times. The rearrangement links TRBV5-6 to TRBJ1-6; the D gene is possibly TRBD1 (6 bases). Germline V gene data show CDR1 as SGHDT and CDR2 as YYEEEE. Trimming removed 4 bases at V and 0 bases at J, with 14 bases between. This CDR3 is built from 17 residues. The CDR3 DNA follows: TGTGCCAGCAGCCCGTCGGGGGCGAGCTCCTATAATTCACCCCTCCACTTT. Its protein product is CASSPSGASSYNSPLHF.

CDR3 in amino acids: CASSFRAFRQDSPLHF. The CDR3 region has the DNA TGCGCCAGCAGCTTCCGGGCCTTTCGCCAGGATTCACCCCTCCACTTT. The genes are TRBV5-1 and TRBJ1-6; D is undetermined. Germline V gene sequence: CDR1 SGHRS, CDR2 YFSETQ. Trimming took 2 bases from V and 8 from J, leaving 17 bases between them. The CDR3 covers 16 residues.

V gene TRBV10-3 combines with J gene TRBJ2-4; the D gene is possibly TRBD2 (6 bases). TRBJ2-5 explains the end of the DNA better; the J call may be wrong. Germline CDR1 ENHRY, CDR2 SYGVKD. The CDR3 consists of 14 residues. CDR3: CAISESRGRETQYF. Written as DNA, the CDR3 is TGTGCCATCAGTGAGTCCCGGGGGAGGGAGACCCAGTACTTC.

This clonotype was counted only a few times. This sequence joins TRBV6-5 and TRBJ1-6; 11 nucleotides line up with TRBD1. The CDR3 extends over 17 amino acids. Germline CDR1 reads MNHEY; CDR2 reads SVGAGI. V trimming: 0 bases; J trimming: 8 bases; junction bases outside the gene matches: 6. The CDR3 bases are TGTGCCAGCAGTTACTCATGGACAGGGGGCGAGGATTCACCCCTCCACTTT. Protein sequence: CASSYSWTGGEDSPLHF.

This clonotype was found many times. The chain employs TRBV3-1 and TRBJ2-5; 16 nucleotides agree with TRBD2. Germline CDR1 LGHDT, CDR2 YNNKEL (reference sequence). CDR3 length: 17 amino acids. V was clipped by 3 bases and J by 4 bases; unmatched bases: 5. The CDR3 protein is CASSQGTSGGALETQYF. The CDR3 DNA reads as TGTGCCAGCAGCCAGGGGACTAGCGGGGGGGCCTTAGAGACCCAGTACTTC.

V usage is TRBV5-1 and J usage is TRBJ2-7; 8 bases are a match to TRBD2. J was trimmed by 2 bases and V by 4 bases; bases with no gene match: 5. Germline lookup yields CDR1 SGHRS and CDR2 YFSETQ. The CDR3 runs 14 residues. This CDR3 is CASSRGGSTYEQYF. The CDR3 bases are TGCGCCAGCAGCCGGGGGGGATCAACCTACGAGCAGTACTTC.

The V and J genes are TRBV10-3 and TRBJ1-1; unclear D gene. Trimming shortened V by 4 bases and J by 1 base, and 10 bases separated the two germline ends. This CDR3 is 14 amino acids long. The germline V gene encodes CDR1 ENHRY and CDR2 SYGVKD. The chain's CDR3 is CAISGSTENTEAFF. CDR3 sequence (DNA): TGTGCCATCAGTGGTTCCACAGAGAACACTGAAGCTTTCTTT.

A few counts support this clonotype. The rearrangement links TRBV7-9 to TRBJ2-5; 7 positions match TRBD1. In germline, CDR1 is SEHNR, CDR2 FQNEAQ (reference sequence). CDR3 size: 14 residues. V dropped 0 bases and J dropped 2; count of bases not matched to a gene: 0. CDR3 sequence: CASSLARGQETQYF. DNA for the CDR3: TGTGCCAGCAGCTTAGCCAGGGGGCAAGAGACCCAGTACTTC.

The chain has TRBV7-8 and TRBJ2-2, with D unresolved. CDR1 is SGHVS, CDR2 FQNEAQ, per germline. The V end was cut by 0 bases, the J end by 7 bases, with 3 bases between. The CDR3 is 12 residues long. CDR3: CASSLAFGELFF. The CDR3 region has the DNA TGTGCCAGCAGCTTAGCGTTCGGGGAGCTGTTTTTT.